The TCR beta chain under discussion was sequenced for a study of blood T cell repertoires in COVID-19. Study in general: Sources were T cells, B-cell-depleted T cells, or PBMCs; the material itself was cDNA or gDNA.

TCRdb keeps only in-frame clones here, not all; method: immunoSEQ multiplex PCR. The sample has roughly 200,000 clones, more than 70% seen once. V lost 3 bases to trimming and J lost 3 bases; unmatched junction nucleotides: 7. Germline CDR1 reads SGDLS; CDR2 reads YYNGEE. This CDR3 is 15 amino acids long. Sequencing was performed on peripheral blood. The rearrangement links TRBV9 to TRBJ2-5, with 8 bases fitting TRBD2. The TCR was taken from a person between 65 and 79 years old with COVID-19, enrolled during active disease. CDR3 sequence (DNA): TGTGCCAGCAGCGCCCACAAAGCGGGAGAAGAGACCCAGTACTTC. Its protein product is CASSAHKAGEETQYF.